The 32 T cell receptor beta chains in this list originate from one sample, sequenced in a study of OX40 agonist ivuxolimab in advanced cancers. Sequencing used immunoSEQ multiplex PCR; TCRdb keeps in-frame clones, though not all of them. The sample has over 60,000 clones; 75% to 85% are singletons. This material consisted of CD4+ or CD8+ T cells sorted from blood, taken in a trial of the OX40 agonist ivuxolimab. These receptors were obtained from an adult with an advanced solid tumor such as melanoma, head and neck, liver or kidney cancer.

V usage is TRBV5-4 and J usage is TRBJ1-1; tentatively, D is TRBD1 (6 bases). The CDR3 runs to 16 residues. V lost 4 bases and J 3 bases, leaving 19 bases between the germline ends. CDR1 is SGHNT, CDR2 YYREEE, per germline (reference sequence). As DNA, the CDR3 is TGTGCCAGCAGCACCATGAAGGGGGTGTGGGACACTGAAGCTTTCTTT. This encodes CASSTMKGVWDTEAFF.

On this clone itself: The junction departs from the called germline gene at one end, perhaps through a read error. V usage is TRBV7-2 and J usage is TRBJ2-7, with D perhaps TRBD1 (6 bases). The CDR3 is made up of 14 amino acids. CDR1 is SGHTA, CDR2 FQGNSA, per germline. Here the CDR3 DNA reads TGTGCCAGCAGCTTAGGGGGCCGACAGGTCCAGGACGCCTTC. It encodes CASSLGGRQVQDAF.

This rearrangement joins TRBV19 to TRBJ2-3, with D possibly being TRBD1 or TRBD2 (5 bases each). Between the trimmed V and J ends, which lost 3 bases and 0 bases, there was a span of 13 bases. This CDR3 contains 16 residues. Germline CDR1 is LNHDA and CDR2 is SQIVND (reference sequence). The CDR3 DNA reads TGTGCCAGTAGTATGGGGGTCAGCCTGAGCACAGATACGCAGTATTTT. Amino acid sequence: CASSMGVSLSTDTQYF.

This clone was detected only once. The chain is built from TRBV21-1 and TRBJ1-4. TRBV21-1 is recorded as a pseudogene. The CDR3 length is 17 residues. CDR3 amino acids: CASSNVQSQIPSVELFF. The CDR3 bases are TGTGCCAGCAGCAATGTTCAGTCTCAGATCCCCTCGGTGGAACTGTTTTTT.

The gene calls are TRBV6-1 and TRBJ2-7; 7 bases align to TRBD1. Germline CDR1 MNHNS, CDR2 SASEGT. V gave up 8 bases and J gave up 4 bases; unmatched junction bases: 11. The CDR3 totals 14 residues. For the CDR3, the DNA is TGTGCCAGCGGTGCAGGGACAGCCAAATACGAGCAGTACTTC. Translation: CASGAGTAKYEQYF.

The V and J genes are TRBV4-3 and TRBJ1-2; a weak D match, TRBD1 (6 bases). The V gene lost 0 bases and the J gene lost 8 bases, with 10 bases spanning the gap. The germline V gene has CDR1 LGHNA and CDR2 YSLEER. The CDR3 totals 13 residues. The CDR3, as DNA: TGCGCCAGCAGCCAAGATTGGGGGCAAGGCTACACCTTC. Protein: CASSQDWGQGYTF.

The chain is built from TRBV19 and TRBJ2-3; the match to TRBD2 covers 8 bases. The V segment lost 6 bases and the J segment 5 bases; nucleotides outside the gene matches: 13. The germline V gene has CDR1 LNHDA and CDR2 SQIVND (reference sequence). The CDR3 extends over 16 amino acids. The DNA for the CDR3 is TGTGCCAGTAGAAAACGGGGGGGCGATATGGGAGATACGCAGTATTTT. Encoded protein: CASRKRGGDMGDTQYF.

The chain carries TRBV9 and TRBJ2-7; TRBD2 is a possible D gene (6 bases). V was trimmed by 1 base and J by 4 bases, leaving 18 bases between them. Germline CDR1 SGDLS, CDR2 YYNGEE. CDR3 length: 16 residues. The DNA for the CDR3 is TGTGCCAGCAGCGTATCATTTTTCGCGGGGTTATACGAGCAGTACTTC. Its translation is CASSVSFFAGLYEQYF.

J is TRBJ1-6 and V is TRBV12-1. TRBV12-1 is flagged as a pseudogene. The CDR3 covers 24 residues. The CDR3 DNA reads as TGTGCCAGCAGCTTTGTCATTACTCGCGGCGGGACCCAAGAGGGTTGGTCCTATAATTCACCCCTCCACTTT. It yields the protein CASSFVITRGGTQEGWSYNSPLHF.

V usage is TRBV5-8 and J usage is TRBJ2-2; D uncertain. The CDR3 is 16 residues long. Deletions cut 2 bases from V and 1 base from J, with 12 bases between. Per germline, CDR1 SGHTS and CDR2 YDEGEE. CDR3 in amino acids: CASSFDGSLNTGELFF. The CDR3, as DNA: TGTGCCAGCAGCTTTGATGGCAGTTTGAACACCGGGGAGCTGTTTTTT.

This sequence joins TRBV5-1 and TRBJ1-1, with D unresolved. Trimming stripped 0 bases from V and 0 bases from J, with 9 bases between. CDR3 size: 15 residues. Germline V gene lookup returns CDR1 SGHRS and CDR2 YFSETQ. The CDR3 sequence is CASSLAAGVNTEAFF. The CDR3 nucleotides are TGCGCCAGCAGCTTGGCCGCCGGAGTGAACACTGAAGCTTTCTTT.

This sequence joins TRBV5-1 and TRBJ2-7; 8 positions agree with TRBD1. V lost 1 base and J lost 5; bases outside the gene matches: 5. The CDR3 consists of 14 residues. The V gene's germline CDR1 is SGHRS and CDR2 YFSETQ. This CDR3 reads CASSLLGTGDEQYF. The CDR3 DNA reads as TGCGCCAGCAGCTTGTTGGGGACAGGTGACGAGCAGTACTTC.

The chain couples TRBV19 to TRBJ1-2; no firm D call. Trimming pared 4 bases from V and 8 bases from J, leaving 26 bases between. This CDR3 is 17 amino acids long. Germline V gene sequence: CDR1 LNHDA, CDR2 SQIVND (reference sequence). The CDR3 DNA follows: TGTGCCAGTAGTAATCGATACCGTGTTGACCGTAGATCGGGCTACACCTTC. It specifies CASSNRYRVDRRSGYTF.

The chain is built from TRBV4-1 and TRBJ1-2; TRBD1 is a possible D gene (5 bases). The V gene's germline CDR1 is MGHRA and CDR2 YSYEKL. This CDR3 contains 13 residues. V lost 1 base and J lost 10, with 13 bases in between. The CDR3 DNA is TGCGCCAGCAGCCAAGCTCAGGGATCCGACTACACCTTC. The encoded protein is CASSQAQGSDYTF.

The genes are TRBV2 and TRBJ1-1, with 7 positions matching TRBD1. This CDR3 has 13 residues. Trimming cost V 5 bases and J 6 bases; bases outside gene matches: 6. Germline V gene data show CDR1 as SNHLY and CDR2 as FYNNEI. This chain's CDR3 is CASSPQGSSEAFF. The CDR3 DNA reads TGTGCCAGCAGTCCACAGGGGTCGTCTGAAGCTTTCTTT.

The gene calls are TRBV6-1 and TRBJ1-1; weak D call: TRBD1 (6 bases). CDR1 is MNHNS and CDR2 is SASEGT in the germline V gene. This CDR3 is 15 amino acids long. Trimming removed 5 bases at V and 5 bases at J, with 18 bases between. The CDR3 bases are TGTGCCAGCAGTTTAGCACAGGGATCGGGAACTGAAGCTTTCTTT. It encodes CASSLAQGSGTEAFF.

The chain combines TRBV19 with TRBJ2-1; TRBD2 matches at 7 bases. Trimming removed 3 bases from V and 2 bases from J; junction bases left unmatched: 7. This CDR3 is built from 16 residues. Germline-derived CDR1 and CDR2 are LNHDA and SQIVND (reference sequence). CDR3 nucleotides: TGTGCCAGTAGTATCCTCTCGGGGGGACCCTACAATGAGCAGTTCTTC. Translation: CASSILSGGPYNEQFF.

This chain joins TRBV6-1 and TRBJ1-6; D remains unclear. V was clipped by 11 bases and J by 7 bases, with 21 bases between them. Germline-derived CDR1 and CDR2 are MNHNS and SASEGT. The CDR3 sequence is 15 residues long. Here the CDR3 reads CAGKRQPESNSPLHF. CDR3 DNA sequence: TGTGCCGGTAAACGGCAGCCAGAATCGAATTCACCCCTCCACTTT.

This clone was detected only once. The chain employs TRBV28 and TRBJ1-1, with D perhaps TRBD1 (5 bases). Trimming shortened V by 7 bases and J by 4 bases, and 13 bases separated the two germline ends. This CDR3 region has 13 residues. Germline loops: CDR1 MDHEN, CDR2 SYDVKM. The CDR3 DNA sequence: TGTGCCAGCACTCCCGGGGGTTTCACTGAAGCTTTCTTT. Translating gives CASTPGGFTEAFF. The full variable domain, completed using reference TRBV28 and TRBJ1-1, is DVKVTQSSRYLVKRTGEKVFLECVQDMDHENMFWYRQDPGLGLRLIYFSYDVKMKEKGDIPEGYSVSREKKERFSLILESASTNQTSMYLCASTPGGFTEAFFGQGTRLTVV.

CDR3 in amino acids: CASSPRGPTSYEQYF. DNA of the CDR3: TGCGCCAGCAGTCCCAGGGGGCCAACCTCCTACGAGCAGTACTTC. The J gene is TRBJ2-7, the V gene TRBV10-1; 8 nucleotides align to TRBD1. This CDR3 comprises 15 residues. Germline V lookup: CDR1 WNHNN, CDR2 SYGVQD (reference sequence). The V and J ends lost 5 bases and 0 bases, in that order; junction bases with no gene match: 6.

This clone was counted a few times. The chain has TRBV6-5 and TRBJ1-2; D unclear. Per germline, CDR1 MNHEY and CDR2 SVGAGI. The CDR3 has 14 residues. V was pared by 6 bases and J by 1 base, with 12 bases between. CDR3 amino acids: CASSRPGVNYGYTF. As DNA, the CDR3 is TGTGCCAGCAGCCGTCCTGGGGTTAACTATGGCTACACCTTC.

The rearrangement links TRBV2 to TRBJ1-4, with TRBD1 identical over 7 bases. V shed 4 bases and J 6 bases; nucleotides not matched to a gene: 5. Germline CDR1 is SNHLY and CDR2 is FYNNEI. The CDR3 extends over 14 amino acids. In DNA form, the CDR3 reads TGTGCCAGCAGTGTGGGACAGAGCTATGAAAAACTGTTTTTT. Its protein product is CASSVGQSYEKLFF.

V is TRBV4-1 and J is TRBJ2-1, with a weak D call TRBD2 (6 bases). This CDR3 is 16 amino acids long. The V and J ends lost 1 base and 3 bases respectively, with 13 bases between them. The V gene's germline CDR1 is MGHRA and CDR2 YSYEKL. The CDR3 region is CASSQAQGGSYNEQFF. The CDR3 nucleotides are TGCGCCAGCAGCCAAGCGCAGGGAGGTAGCTACAATGAGCAGTTCTTC.

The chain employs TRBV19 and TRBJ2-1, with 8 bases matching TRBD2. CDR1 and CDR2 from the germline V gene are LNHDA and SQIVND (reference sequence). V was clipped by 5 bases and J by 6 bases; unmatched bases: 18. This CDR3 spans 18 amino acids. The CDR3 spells CASSATGGTSFRGNEQFF. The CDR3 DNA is TGTGCCAGTAGTGCCACCGGCGGGACTAGTTTTCGAGGCAATGAGCAGTTCTTC.

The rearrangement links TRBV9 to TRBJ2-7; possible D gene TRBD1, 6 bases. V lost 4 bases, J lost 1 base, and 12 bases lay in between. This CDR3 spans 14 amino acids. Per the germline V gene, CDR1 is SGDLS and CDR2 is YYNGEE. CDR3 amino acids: CASSPAQGSYEQYF. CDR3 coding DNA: TGTGCCAGCAGCCCAGCACAGGGATCCTACGAGCAGTACTTC.

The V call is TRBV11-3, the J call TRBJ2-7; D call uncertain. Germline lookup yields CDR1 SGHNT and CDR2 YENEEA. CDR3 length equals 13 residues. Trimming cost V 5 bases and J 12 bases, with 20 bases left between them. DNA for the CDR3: TGTGCCAGCAGCACCGACAAGCAAGGCCCTCGGTACTTC. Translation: CASSTDKQGPRYF.

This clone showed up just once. The CDR3 reads CASSQVQGEGEQFF. The CDR3 DNA is TGTGCCAGCAGCCAAGTACAGGGCGAAGGTGAGCAGTTCTTC. This chain links TRBV14 with TRBJ2-1; TRBD1 might be the D (6 bases). The germline V and J ends were trimmed by 1 base and 9 bases, with 13 bases remaining between them. Germline values: CDR1 SGHDN, CDR2 FVKESK. CDR3 length equals 14 residues.

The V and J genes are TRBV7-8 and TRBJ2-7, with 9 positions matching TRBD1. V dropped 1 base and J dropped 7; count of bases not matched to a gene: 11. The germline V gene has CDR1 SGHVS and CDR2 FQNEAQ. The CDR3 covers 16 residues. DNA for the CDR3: TGTGCCAGCAGCTTAGTATTAGGACAGGGGTTTCGGGAGCAGTACTTC. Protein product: CASSLVLGQGFREQYF.

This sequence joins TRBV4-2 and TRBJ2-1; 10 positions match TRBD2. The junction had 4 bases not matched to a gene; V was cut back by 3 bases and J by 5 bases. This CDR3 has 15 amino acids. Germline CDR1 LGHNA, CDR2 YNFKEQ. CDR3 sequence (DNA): TGTGCCAGCAGCCAGGCTAGCGGGGGCAACAATGAGCAGTTCTTC. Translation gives CASSQASGGNNEQFF.

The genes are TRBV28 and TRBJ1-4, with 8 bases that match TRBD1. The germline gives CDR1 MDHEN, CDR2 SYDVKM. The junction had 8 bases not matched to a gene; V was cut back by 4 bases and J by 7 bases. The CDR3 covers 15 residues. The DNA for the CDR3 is TGTGCCAGCAGTTCCGGACAGGGTGCGCGTGAAAAACTGTTTTTT. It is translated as CASSSGQGAREKLFF.

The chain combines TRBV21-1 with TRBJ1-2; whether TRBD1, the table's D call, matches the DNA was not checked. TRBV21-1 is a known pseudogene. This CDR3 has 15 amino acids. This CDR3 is CASSPRDRDSYGYTF. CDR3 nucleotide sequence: TGTGCCAGCAGCCCCCGCGACAGGGACTCCTATGGCTACACCTTC.

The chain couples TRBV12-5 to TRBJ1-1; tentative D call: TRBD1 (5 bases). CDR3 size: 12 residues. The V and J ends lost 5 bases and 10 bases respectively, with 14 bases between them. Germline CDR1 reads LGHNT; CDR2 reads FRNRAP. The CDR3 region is CASGLSRGRAFF. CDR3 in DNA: TGTGCTAGTGGTCTCTCAAGGGGAAGAGCTTTCTTT.